The rows below give T cell receptor beta chains drawn from one sample of a study of regulatory T cells in long-lasting Graves disease. TCRdb itself ran the multiplex PCR reads through MiXCR, one entry per CDR3 protein. The sample records over 350,000 distinct CDR3 sequences, 11% to 15% being singletons. The sample also formed part of further work on T cells in Graves' hyperthyroidism and ophthalmopathy.

The sample consisted of peripheral blood mononuclear cells (PBMCs), taken at new diagnosis, from a patient treated with antithyroid drugs. These receptors were collected from a woman between 45 and 60 years old with Graves disease. The CDR3 runs from the conserved cysteine through the conserved F or W. The order of the fields is D gene, J gene, V gene, CDR3 protein. A D gene is named only where the DNA matches it firmly.

d_gene: .
j_gene: TRBJ1-1
v_gene: TRBV7-9
CDR3aa: CASSLGEYVNTEAFF

d_gene: .
j_gene: TRBJ2-7
v_gene: TRBV11-2
CDR3aa: CASSTDRAGRVYEQYF

d_gene: .
j_gene: TRBJ2-7
v_gene: TRBV20-1
CDR3aa: CSANRVSYEQYF

d_gene: .
j_gene: TRBJ2-7
v_gene: TRBV5-1
CDR3aa: CASSLEPGIIKYYEQYF

d_gene: .
j_gene: TRBJ1-1
v_gene: TRBV18
CDR3aa: CASSPNGQLNTEAFF

d_gene: .
j_gene: TRBJ2-3
v_gene: TRBV6-1
CDR3aa: CASEEKNTDTQYF

d_gene: TRBD2
j_gene: TRBJ2-5
v_gene: TRBV9
CDR3aa: CASSPTSVSQETQYF

d_gene: .
j_gene: TRBJ1-5
v_gene: TRBV12-3/TRBV12-4
CDR3aa: CASSFRTGTYSNQPQHF

d_gene: .
j_gene: TRBJ2-1
v_gene: TRBV7-9
CDR3aa: CASIKRVGPNEQFF

d_gene: TRBD2
j_gene: TRBJ2-1
v_gene: TRBV27
CDR3aa: CASSFWTSGRAGNEQFF

d_gene: .
j_gene: TRBJ2-3
v_gene: TRBV10-3
CDR3aa: CAPSGEHPKSSTDTQYF

d_gene: .
j_gene: TRBJ2-5
v_gene: TRBV29-1
CDR3aa: CSVGERVEETQYF

d_gene: TRBD2
j_gene: TRBJ2-1
v_gene: TRBV3-1
CDR3aa: CASSQVAGRYNEQFF

d_gene: .
j_gene: TRBJ2-3
v_gene: TRBV2
CDR3aa: CASSVPGGADTQYF

d_gene: .
j_gene: TRBJ1-4
v_gene: TRBV5-1
CDR3aa: CASSPRTVNEKLFF

d_gene: .
j_gene: TRBJ2-3
v_gene: TRBV30
CDR3aa: CAWSRGVGSTDTQYF

d_gene: TRBD1
j_gene: TRBJ2-2
v_gene: TRBV9
CDR3aa: CASSVARTGGANTGELFF

d_gene: .
j_gene: TRBJ2-2
v_gene: TRBV14
CDR3aa: CASSQAFQGRYTGELFF

d_gene: .
j_gene: TRBJ1-5
v_gene: TRBV27
CDR3aa: CASAQSGNQPQHF

d_gene: .
j_gene: TRBJ2-7
v_gene: TRBV10-1
CDR3aa: CASSESDFSAGREQYF

d_gene: .
j_gene: TRBJ1-6
v_gene: TRBV5-1
CDR3aa: CASSLEPVSQYSPLHF